This T cell receptor beta chain was documented in a study of cytomegalovirus exposure and HLA in healthy donors. Study at large: Early on, a data release was issued that held roughly 80 million unique TCRs from HLA-typed donors. Broader study findings: The likely explanation for a cluster of highly shared sequence variants was sequencing artifact.

CDR1 and CDR2 from the germline V gene are SQVTM and ANQGSEA. V lost 7 bases, J lost 8 bases, and 15 bases lay in between. The CDR3 covers 11 residues. PCR involved 60 Vbeta and 13 Jbeta primers. TCRdb's table, derived via immunoSEQ multiplex PCR, lists solely in-frame clones and lacks some. This table has about 270,000 clones, 65% to 85% appearing once. Note on this clone: The antigen remains unidentified.

The J gene is TRBJ2-7, the V gene TRBV29-1, with a possible D match to TRBD2 (5 bases). The sample comprised PBMCs. The receptor was derived from a female donor in good health and CMV-seronegative. As DNA, the CDR3 is TGCAGCGCCCGGGATCACCCTAAGCAGTACTTC. Protein product: CSARDHPKQYF.